This TCR beta chain was identified in a study of spatial heterogeneity in lung cancer. About the research overall: Detected beta-chain sequences consistently exceeded alpha-chain sequences.

This clonotype was picked up many times. Documented time point: sample taken at primary tumor resection. Unsorted whole RNA from tumor, nontumor lung or frozen PBMC underwent sequencing. CDR3 size: 14 residues. Deletions cut 0 bases from V and 4 bases from J, with 6 bases between. Per germline, CDR1 KGHDR and CDR2 SFDVKD. TCRdb reanalysed the 5' RACE reads using MiXCR and keeps one entry per CDR3 protein. The sample has approximately 11,000 distinct CDR3 sequences; less than 5% are singletons. The sequence was obtained from a male donor with early-stage non-small cell lung cancer. This chain joins TRBV24-1 and TRBJ1-5; D is unclear. Sequenced material: normal lung tissue next to the tumor, taken at surgery. The CDR3 coding sequence is TGTGCCACCAGTGATTTGAACGGGAATCAGCCCCAGCATTTT. This encodes CATSDLNGNQPQHF.